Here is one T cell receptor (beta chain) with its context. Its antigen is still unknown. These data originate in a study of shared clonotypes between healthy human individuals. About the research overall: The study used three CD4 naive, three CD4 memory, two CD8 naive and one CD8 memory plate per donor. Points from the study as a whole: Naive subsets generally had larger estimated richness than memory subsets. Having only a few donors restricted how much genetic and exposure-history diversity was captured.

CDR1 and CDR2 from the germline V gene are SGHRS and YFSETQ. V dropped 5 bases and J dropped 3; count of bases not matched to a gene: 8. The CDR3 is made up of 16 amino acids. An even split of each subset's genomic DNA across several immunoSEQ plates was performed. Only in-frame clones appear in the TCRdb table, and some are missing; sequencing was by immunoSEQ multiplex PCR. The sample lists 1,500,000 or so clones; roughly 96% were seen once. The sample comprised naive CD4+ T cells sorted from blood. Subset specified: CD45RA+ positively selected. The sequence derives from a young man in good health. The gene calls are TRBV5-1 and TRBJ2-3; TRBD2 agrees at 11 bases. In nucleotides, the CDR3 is TGCGCCAGCAGTTATTTAGGGACTAGCGGAACAGATACGCAGTATTTT. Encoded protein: CASSYLGTSGTDTQYF. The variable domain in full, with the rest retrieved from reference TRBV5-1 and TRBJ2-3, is KAGVTQTPRYLIKTRGQQVTLSCSPISGHRSVSWYQQTPGQGLQFLFEYFSETQRNKGNFPGRFSGRQFSNSRSEMNVSTLELGDSALYLCASSYLGTSGTDTQYFGPGTRLTVL.